A selection of T cell receptor beta chains follows, all from one sample in a study of cytomegalovirus exposure and HLA in healthy donors. Some clones are missing from TCRdb's copy, which holds only in-frame ones; the method was immunoSEQ multiplex PCR. The sample holds roughly 250,000 clones, 80% seen once. Material for sequencing was PBMCs. The receptors shown here come from a girl aged 2-10 years in good health and CMV-seronegative. CDR3s include the opening cysteine and the closing phenylalanine or tryptophan.

TRBJ2-1 TRBV6-6 CASLAARGEQFF
TRBJ1-2 TRBV28 CASSSSGARYYGYTF
TRBJ1-3 TRBV2 CASTRYRDSGNTIYF
TRBJ1-1 TRBV19 CASSHQGAGAEAFF
TRBJ2-7 TRBV2 CASNPKTYYYEQYF
TRBJ1-5 TRBV13 CASSLGLGNQPQHF
TRBJ2-1 TRBV4-2 CASSQESFGSKVINEQFF
TRBJ1-1 TRBV28 CASRQTGMNTEAFF
TRBJ2-1 TRBV28 CASSLSGTSGRNEQFF
TRBJ1-2 TRBV4-1 CASSQVFRQGDGYTF
TRBJ2-7 TRBV30 CAWSVRIGWRSYEQYF
TRBJ2-7 TRBV5-5 CASSLVRVAYEQYF
TRBJ2-5 TRBV29-1 CSVEDRGGQETQYF
TRBJ2-1 TRBV2 CASRGQGWYNEQFF
TRBJ2-5 TRBV27 CASSLIRGQETQYF